These 26 T cell receptor beta chains were sequenced from one sample in a study of cytomegalovirus exposure and HLA in healthy donors. Repertoires were generated with immunoSEQ multiplex PCR, while TCRdb's copy carries only in-frame clones and drops some. The sample carries about 330,000 clones, more than 80% recorded once. Sequencing was carried out using PBMCs. The receptor set was obtained from a woman aged 18-29 years in good health and CMV-seronegative.

The V call is TRBV5-6, the J call TRBJ2-7, with 7 bases fitting TRBD1. The V segment lost 0 bases and the J segment 1 base; nucleotides outside the gene matches: 4. Germline values: CDR1 SGHDT, CDR2 YYEEEE. The CDR3 totals 15 residues. CDR3 DNA sequence: TGTGCCAGCAGCTTGGGGCAGGGGGTGTCCTACGAGCAGTACTTC. This codes for CASSLGQGVSYEQYF.

The chain uses TRBV2 and TRBJ2-1; TRBD1 agrees at 9 bases. The CDR3 consists of 15 residues. V shed 6 bases, J shed 6 bases, and the junction held 9 bases outside the gene matches. The germline gives CDR1 SNHLY, CDR2 FYNNEI. The chain's CDR3 is CASRDAGQGLNEQFF. The CDR3, as DNA: TGTGCCAGCAGGGATGCGGGACAGGGTCTCAATGAGCAGTTCTTC.

This clone was counted at least ten times. This chain connects TRBV9 to TRBJ2-1, with D possibly TRBD2 on 6 matching bases. The length of the CDR3 is 18 residues. The V gene lost 3 bases and the J gene lost 9 bases, with 28 bases spanning the gap. CDR1 is SGDLS and CDR2 is YYNGEE in the germline V gene. The CDR3 spells CASSAPLRGLHTGGEQFF. CDR3 coding DNA: TGTGCCAGCAGCGCGCCCCTCCGGGGACTCCATACCGGGGGTGAGCAGTTCTTC.

The V call is TRBV14, the J call TRBJ2-1; TRBD2 aligns across 11 bases. Germline-derived CDR1 and CDR2 are SGHDN and FVKESK. The CDR3 consists of 16 residues. J lost 9 bases, V lost 5 bases, and 12 bases had no gene match. CDR3 sequence reads: CASSSLAGGPSGEQFF. The CDR3 bases are TGTGCCAGCAGCTCATTAGCGGGAGGGCCCTCGGGTGAGCAGTTCTTC. The full variable domain, with the rest looked up from reference TRBV14 and TRBJ2-1, is EAGVTQFPSHSVIEKGQTVTLRCDPISGHDNLYWYRRVMGKEIKFLLHFVKESKQDESGMPNNRFLAERTGGTYSTLKVQPAELEDSGVYFCASSSLAGGPSGEQFFGPGTRLTVL.

CDR3 bases: TGCGCCAGCAGCCAAGACCCCACCGGGGTTTCCGAAGCGCTCACAGATACGCAGTATTTT. Translating gives CASSQDPTGVSEALTDTQYF. This chain joins TRBV4-3 and TRBJ2-3, with TRBD2 as a possible D gene (5 bases). Germline CDR1 reads LGHNA; CDR2 reads YSLEER. The germline V and J ends were trimmed by 0 bases and 2 bases, with 24 bases remaining between them. This CDR3 is built from 20 residues.

The gene calls are TRBV5-1 and TRBJ1-2; 9 positions agree with TRBD1. Germline loops: CDR1 SGHRS, CDR2 YFSETQ. With 0 bases clipped from V and 2 bases from J, the junction kept 5 bases outside the gene matches. The CDR3 totals 16 residues. The CDR3 nucleotides are TGCGCCAGCAGCTTGGGTGTCGGGACAGGGAACTATGGCTACACCTTC. The encoded protein is CASSLGVGTGNYGYTF.

The rearrangement links TRBV25-1 to TRBJ1-5; D remains unclear. The CDR3 covers 11 residues. The V end lost 8 bases, the J end lost 5 bases, and 7 bases lay between the germline ends. The germline V gene encodes CDR1 MGHDK and CDR2 SYGVNS. The CDR3 DNA sequence: TGTGCCAGCGGAGTCGATCAGCCCCAGCATTTT. Amino acids: CASGVDQPQHF. Filled out from reference TRBV25-1 and TRBJ1-5, the complete variable domain reads EADIYQTPRYLVIGTGKKITLECSQTMGHDKMYWYQQDPGMELHLIHYSYGVNSTEKGDLSSESTVSRIRTEHFPLTLESARPSHTSQYLCASGVDQPQHFGDGTRLSIL.

The gene calls are TRBV9 and TRBJ2-2; D is unresolved. Germline CDR1 reads SGDLS; CDR2 reads YYNGEE. V shed 3 bases and J shed 5 bases, with 5 bases lying between them. The CDR3 has 12 amino acids. In DNA, the CDR3 is TGTGCCAGCAGCGCGCAGACCGGGGAGCTGTTTTTT. Translation: CASSAQTGELFF.

J is TRBJ1-2 and V is TRBV10-3; TRBD1 is a possible D gene (6 bases). The CDR3 runs to 15 residues. CDR1 ENHRY and CDR2 SYGVKD come from the germline V gene. Trimming took off 3 bases at V and 6 bases at J, with 17 bases between the two ends. The CDR3 loop is CAISENSGTFNGYTF. The DNA for the CDR3 is TGTGCCATCAGTGAAAACTCCGGGACATTTAATGGCTACACCTTC.

In nucleotides, the CDR3 is TGCAGCGTTGGGGTGCGGGGAACCACAGATACGCAGTATTTT. This translates into CSVGVRGTTDTQYF. The rearrangement links TRBV29-1 to TRBJ2-3, with a tentative D call TRBD2 (6 bases). With 4 bases removed from V and 2 bases from J, the gap between germline ends came to 13 bases. Germline CDR1 reads SQVTM; CDR2 reads ANQGSEA. CDR3 length: 14 residues.

The chain carries TRBV10-3 and TRBJ2-3; 8 bases line up with TRBD1. Trimming took 5 bases from V and 5 from J; bases not matched to a gene: 12. The CDR3 consists of 16 residues. The germline gives CDR1 ENHRY, CDR2 SYGVKD. CDR3 residues: CAISTLGQGGKDTQYF. In DNA form, the CDR3 reads TGTGCCATCAGTACCTTAGGACAGGGTGGTAAAGATACGCAGTATTTT.

This rearrangement joins TRBV2 to TRBJ2-5; D call uncertain. This CDR3 has 12 amino acids. The germline gives CDR1 SNHLY, CDR2 FYNNEI. V dropped 9 bases and J dropped 4 bases, with 12 bases sitting between them. The CDR3 sequence: CASSSHLETQYF. The CDR3 bases are TGTGCCAGTTCGAGTCATCTAGAGACCCAGTACTTC.

This chain joins TRBV19 and TRBJ1-2, with 7 bases fitting TRBD1. From germline, CDR1 is LNHDA and CDR2 SQIVND (reference sequence). This CDR3 is built from 13 residues. The trim removed 7 bases at V and 8 bases at J, leaving 10 bases unmatched. CDR3 sequence (DNA): TGTGCCAGTACCCGACAGGGAACAAAGGGCTACACCTTC. Residues: CASTRQGTKGYTF.

This chain joins TRBV4-2 and TRBJ1-5; TRBD1 matches 7 bases. Germline trimming cut 4 bases from V and 2 bases from J; bases unmatched to any gene: 2. The CDR3 is 14 residues long. CDR1 and CDR2 (germline): LGHNA, YNFKEQ. CDR3 amino acids: CASSLGQGNQPQHF. Here the CDR3 DNA reads TGTGCCAGCAGCCTCGGACAGGGCAATCAGCCCCAGCATTTT.

The chain combines TRBV7-2 with TRBJ2-3; TRBD2 matches 9 bases. The CDR3 runs 18 residues. The V gene end was trimmed by 1 base and the J gene end by 5 bases; junction bases not matched to a gene: 13. Germline CDR1 and CDR2: SGHTA and FQGNSA. The CDR3 coding sequence is TGTGCCAGCAGCTTAGTTCACGGCGCGTTAGCGGGAGTAGATACGCAGTATTTT. As protein: CASSLVHGALAGVDTQYF.

This chain uses TRBV7-6 with TRBJ2-1; 11 bases line up with TRBD2. V lost 2 bases, J lost 9 bases, and 9 bases stayed unmatched. This CDR3 is 16 amino acids long. Germline CDR1 and CDR2: SGHVS and FNYEAQ. CDR3 coding DNA: TGTGCCAGCAGCTTAACTAGCGGGAGTTATCAGTCTGAGCAGTTCTTC. Translating it yields CASSLTSGSYQSEQFF.

This rearrangement joins TRBV6-5 to TRBJ2-1; D is perhaps TRBD1 (6 bases). V shed 4 bases and J shed 2 bases, with 6 bases lying between them. Per germline, CDR1 MNHEY and CDR2 SVGAGI. The CDR3 is 13 amino acids. In DNA form, the CDR3 reads TGTGCCAGCAGTTGGGACACCTACAATGAGCAGTTCTTC. Its translation: CASSWDTYNEQFF.

This clone was picked up one time. This chain links TRBV9 with TRBJ2-2, with D perhaps TRBD1 (5 bases). Deletions cut 0 bases from V and 5 bases from J, with 5 bases between. CDR3 size: 13 residues. Germline assignment: CDR1 SGDLS and CDR2 YYNGEE. The CDR3 is CASSVEGTGELFF. The DNA for the CDR3 is TGTGCCAGCAGCGTAGAGGGGACCGGGGAGCTGTTTTTT.

The gene calls are TRBV7-8 and TRBJ1-5; 7 positions agree with TRBD1. With 4 bases clipped from V and 3 bases from J, the junction kept 6 bases outside the gene matches. Germline V gene lookup returns CDR1 SGHVS and CDR2 FQNEAQ. The CDR3 covers 15 residues. CDR3 bases: TGTGCCAGCAGCTCCCTACAGGGGAACAATCAGCCCCAGCATTTT. Translation gives CASSSLQGNNQPQHF.

The chain has TRBV29-1 and TRBJ2-1, with TRBD2 identical over 13 bases. The CDR3 covers 14 residues. V lost 7 bases, J lost 9 bases, and 9 bases stayed unmatched. Germline CDR1 is SQVTM and CDR2 is ANQGSEA. The DNA for the CDR3 is TGCAGCGCAATGACTAGCGGGAGGTGGGGTGAGCAGTTCTTC. This sequence encodes CSAMTSGRWGEQFF.

The chain links TRBV9 to TRBJ2-3, with 11 bases that match TRBD1. Trimming at V came to 4 bases and at J to 0 bases, leaving 7 bases not matched to a gene. This CDR3 has 17 residues. Germline V gene data show CDR1 as SGDLS and CDR2 as YYNGEE. DNA of the CDR3: TGTGCCAGCAGCCCGCCTTGGGACAGGGGGAGCACAGATACGCAGTATTTT. Its protein is CASSPPWDRGSTDTQYF. Full variable domain (remainder filled in from reference TRBV9 and TRBJ2-3): DSGVTQTPKHLITATGQRVTLRCSPRSGDLSVYWYQQSLDQGLQFLIQYYNGEERAKGNILERFSAQQFPDLHSELNLSSLELGDSALYFCASSPPWDRGSTDTQYFGPGTRLTVL.

This sequence joins TRBV29-1 and TRBJ1-5; D unresolved. Germline V CDR1 and CDR2: SQVTM, ANQGSEA. This CDR3 spans 13 amino acids. Trimming took off 7 bases at V and 1 base at J, with 11 bases between the two ends. The CDR3 loop reads CSARGGSNQPQHF. The CDR3 DNA sequence: TGCAGCGCCAGAGGAGGGAGCAATCAGCCCCAGCATTTT.

The chain joins TRBV13 to TRBJ2-2; 11 nucleotides match TRBD2. The germline V gene encodes CDR1 PRHDT and CDR2 FYEKMQ (reference sequence). The CDR3 spans 15 residues. V shed 5 bases and J 7 bases; nucleotides not matched to a gene: 6. The CDR3: CASSGTSGSIGELFF. The CDR3, as DNA: TGTGCCAGCAGCGGTACTAGCGGGAGTATCGGGGAGCTGTTTTTT.

V is TRBV30 and J is TRBJ2-1; perhaps TRBD1 as D (6 bases). The germline V gene encodes CDR1 GTSNPN and CDR2 SVGIG (reference sequence). CDR3 size: 14 residues. Trimming took 1 base from V and 9 from J, leaving 16 bases between them. For the CDR3, the DNA is TGTGCCTGGAGTGCCGGGACACCGGGTGGTGAGCAGTTCTTC. Its protein is CAWSAGTPGGEQFF. The variable domain in full, with the rest retrieved from reference TRBV30 and TRBJ2-1, is SQTIHQWPATLVQPVGSPLSLECTVEGTSNPNLYWYRQAAGRGLQLLFYSVGIGQISSEVPQNLSASRPQDRQFILSSKKLLLSDSGFYLCAWSAGTPGGEQFFGPGTRLTVL.

The rearrangement links TRBV11-2 to TRBJ2-5, with D perhaps matching TRBD2 (5 bases). Germline CDR1 SGHAT, CDR2 FQNNGV. The CDR3 runs to 14 residues. The ends were cut back, 5 bases at V and 4 bases at J, with 14 bases in the middle. CDR3 DNA: TGTGCCAGCAGCCCTATCGCGGGTGGAGAGACCCAGTACTTC. Its translation: CASSPIAGGETQYF.

This clone has just a few counts. The genes are TRBV2 and TRBJ1-5; D uncertain. The CDR3 sequence is 14 residues long. Germline CDR1 reads SNHLY; CDR2 reads FYNNEI. V was shortened by 6 bases and J by 1 base, with 10 bases between the two germline ends. DNA for the CDR3: TGTGCCAGCAGCACAGAGACCAGCAATCAGCCCCAGCATTTT. This translates into CASSTETSNQPQHF.